One sample yielded the 18 T cell receptor beta chains listed below, sequenced in a study of T cell changes during pregnancy in multiple sclerosis. The protocol was immunoSEQ multiplex PCR, while the TCRdb copy is restricted to in-frame clones and leaves out a portion. Among 80,000 to 100,000 clones listed, 90% to 95% were seen once. Here the sequenced sample was peripheral blood, taken after pregnancy. These receptors all come from a female donor with multiple sclerosis, enrolled in a pregnancy study.

The chain uses TRBV30 and TRBJ2-1; weak D call: TRBD2 (5 bases). V lost 0 bases to trimming and J lost 6 bases, with 15 bases between them. Germline V gives CDR1 GTSNPN, CDR2 SVGIG (reference sequence). The CDR3 sequence is 15 residues long. The CDR3 DNA reads TGTGCCTGGAGTGTTGGAATTGGTCGGGGCAATGAGCAGTTCTTC. This encodes CAWSVGIGRGNEQFF.

This chain links TRBV6-5 with TRBJ1-2; D is ambiguous. V was pared by 6 bases and J by 5 bases, with 13 bases between. Germline-derived CDR1 and CDR2 are MNHEY and SVGAGI. The CDR3 is 13 amino acids. CDR3 DNA sequence: TGTGCCAGCAGCCAAGGAGGGTTATATGGCTACACCTTC. It encodes CASSQGGLYGYTF.

This sequence joins TRBV27 and TRBJ2-1, with TRBD2 matching 10 bases. V was clipped by 6 bases and J by 5 bases; unmatched bases: 10. This CDR3 spans 16 amino acids. Germline V CDR1 and CDR2: MNHEY, SMNVEV (reference sequence). CDR3 nucleotide sequence: TGTGCCAGCAGGCGGACTAGCGGTGTGTTAAACAATGAGCAGTTCTTC. It yields the protein CASRRTSGVLNNEQFF.

The chain joins TRBV5-4 to TRBJ1-5; possible D gene TRBD1, 6 bases. V was cut by 4 bases and J by 7 bases, with 21 bases left in between. CDR3 length: 16 amino acids. Germline values: CDR1 SGHNT, CDR2 YYREEE (reference sequence). In DNA, the CDR3 is TGTGCCAGCAGCCGTAGCGGGCCAGGGACAAACCAGCCCCAGCATTTT. It specifies CASSRSGPGTNQPQHF.

The rearrangement uses TRBV28 and TRBJ2-7, with 10 bases that match TRBD2. Germline CDR1 is MDHEN and CDR2 is SYDVKM. There are 13 residues in the CDR3. The V and J ends lost 5 bases and 6 bases, in that order; junction bases with no gene match: 4. This CDR3 is CASSRAGGLEQYF. The CDR3 coding sequence is TGTGCCAGCAGTCGAGCGGGAGGGCTCGAGCAGTACTTC.

V gene TRBV28 combines with J gene TRBJ2-2; D possibly corresponds to TRBD2 (6 bases). The CDR3 has 18 amino acids. Germline loops: CDR1 MDHEN, CDR2 SYDVKM. Deletions cut 10 bases from V and 0 bases from J, with 24 bases between. CDR3 sequence (DNA): TGTGCCATATCGGGGGTCCTGAAGTGGGTGTCGAACACCGGGGAGCTGTTTTTT. The encoded protein is CAISGVLKWVSNTGELFF.

The CDR3 spells CASSETVNTEAFF. CDR3 bases: TGTGCCAGTAGTGAAACGGTGAACACTGAAGCTTTCTTT. The rearrangement joins TRBV19 to TRBJ1-1; the D is unclear. The CDR3 contains 13 residues. CDR1 and CDR2 from the germline V gene are LNHDA and SQIVND (reference sequence). Trimming left V 5 bases short and J 0 bases short, with 7 bases between.

The J gene is TRBJ1-2, the V gene TRBV30; D call uncertain. The CDR3 totals 13 residues. CDR1 and CDR2 (germline): GTSNPN, SVGIG (reference sequence). Trimming shortened V by 2 bases and J by 3 bases, and 10 bases separated the two germline ends. The CDR3 region is CAWSSGWDYGYTF. The CDR3 region has the DNA TGTGCCTGGAGTTCGGGTTGGGACTATGGCTACACCTTC.

The rearrangement uses TRBV5-4 and TRBJ2-7; 13 bases are shared with TRBD2. The CDR3 covers 15 residues. Germline assignment: CDR1 SGHNT and CDR2 YYREEE (reference sequence). Germline trimming cut 4 bases from V and 7 bases from J; bases unmatched to any gene: 8. The CDR3 bases are TGTGCCAGCAGCAAGGGACTAGCGGGGAGTGGAGAGCAGTACTTC. This gives the protein CASSKGLAGSGEQYF.

The chain couples TRBV10-1 to TRBJ2-7, with 7 bases that match TRBD2. The length of the CDR3 is 15 residues. CDR1 and CDR2 from the germline V gene are WNHNN and SYGVQD (reference sequence). V trimming: 2 bases; J trimming: 4 bases; junction bases outside the gene matches: 8. DNA of the CDR3: TGCGCCAGCAGTGAGAGCCGGGAGGCCAGTTACGAGCAGTACTTC. The encoded protein is CASSESREASYEQYF.

This clone was observed once. The chain carries TRBV19 and TRBJ1-5; D not certain. Trimming cost V 3 bases and J 2 bases, with 11 bases left between them. Germline CDR1 is LNHDA and CDR2 is SQIVND (reference sequence). The CDR3 is 15 residues long. Here the CDR3 DNA reads TGTGCCAGTAGTATTTACGGGGTCGGCAATCAGCCCCAGCATTTT. It codes for CASSIYGVGNQPQHF.

V usage is TRBV4-1 and J usage is TRBJ1-2; tentatively, D is TRBD1 (5 bases). This CDR3 has 12 amino acids. Germline V gives CDR1 MGHRA, CDR2 YSYEKL. Trimming took off 3 bases at V and 8 bases at J, with 10 bases between the two ends. The CDR3, as DNA: TGCGCCAGCAGCCAGTCAGGGTTCGGCTACACCTTC. As protein: CASSQSGFGYTF.

The CDR3 coding sequence is TGTGCCAGCAGTATCTCTCAGGGGGGCGGCAAAGAGACCCAGTACTTC. It specifies CASSISQGGGKETQYF. This rearrangement joins TRBV9 to TRBJ2-5; tentatively, D is TRBD1 (7 bases). The V and J ends lost 5 bases and 3 bases respectively, with 20 bases between them. Germline lookup yields CDR1 SGDLS and CDR2 YYNGEE. The CDR3 has 16 residues.

The chain is built from TRBV5-1 and TRBJ2-5; D uncertain. V lost 5 bases and J lost 2, with 10 bases in between. The CDR3 length is 13 residues. Germline-derived CDR1 and CDR2 are SGHRS and YFSETQ. CDR3 coding DNA: TGCGCCAGCAGTCCCGTTCTTCAAGAGACCCAGTACTTC. Translated, it gives CASSPVLQETQYF.

This clone was seen only a few times. The chain has TRBV5-1 and TRBJ2-2; 7 bases are shared with TRBD1. CDR1 is SGHRS and CDR2 is YFSETQ in the germline V gene. This CDR3 is 15 amino acids long. The ends lost 3 bases at V and 3 bases at J; junction bases unmatched: 5. DNA of the CDR3: TGCGCCAGCAGCTCGACAGGGTGGGACACCGGGGAGCTGTTTTTT. It codes for CASSSTGWDTGELFF. The full variable domain, in which reference TRBV5-1 and TRBJ2-2 provide the parts outside the CDR3, is KAGVTQTPRYLIKTRGQQVTLSCSPISGHRSVSWYQQTPGQGLQFLFEYFSETQRNKGNFPGRFSGRQFSNSRSEMNVSTLELGDSALYLCASSSTGWDTGELFFGEGSRLTVL.

This rearrangement joins TRBV5-6 to TRBJ1-5, with D possibly matching TRBD1 (5 bases). CDR3 size: 14 residues. V lost 4 bases and J lost 3, with 11 bases in between. From germline, CDR1 is SGHDT and CDR2 YYEEEE. This chain's CDR3 is CASSQGDINQPQHF. CDR3 coding DNA: TGTGCCAGCAGCCAGGGTGACATCAATCAGCCCCAGCATTTT.

The chain is built from TRBV27 and TRBJ2-7; a weak D match, TRBD1 (6 bases). Germline values: CDR1 MNHEY, CDR2 SMNVEV (reference sequence). The CDR3 contains 16 residues. V was pared by 3 bases and J by 2 bases, with 17 bases between. The CDR3 reads CASSFSRDTRTYEQYF. In DNA form, the CDR3 reads TGTGCCAGCAGTTTTTCCCGGGACACTCGGACCTACGAGCAGTACTTC.

The chain joins TRBV6-5 to TRBJ2-1, with 10 nucleotides matching TRBD2. CDR1 and CDR2 from the germline V gene are MNHEY and SVGAGI. Losses at the gene ends were 6 bases for V and 5 bases for J; bases not matched to a gene: 4. The CDR3 extends over 14 amino acids. The CDR3 is CASRRAGGDNEQFF. In nucleotides, the CDR3 is TGTGCCAGCAGACGAGCGGGAGGGGACAATGAGCAGTTCTTC.